This T cell receptor beta chain was recovered during a study of cytomegalovirus exposure and HLA in healthy donors. Repertoires were generated with immunoSEQ multiplex PCR, while TCRdb's copy carries only in-frame clones and drops some. The table shows around 100,000 clones, with 85% occurring only once. V was shortened by 1 base and J by 9 bases, with 19 bases between the two germline ends. CDR3 length equals 16 residues. Per the germline V gene, CDR1 is SGHNT and CDR2 is YENEEA. Comment on this clone: Its antigen remains unknown.

Findings of the study overall: Per published reports, the classifier diagnosed cytomegalovirus status with high specificity and sensitivity.

The material sequenced was PBMCs. This clonotype originated in a man aged 18 to 29 in good health and CMV-seropositive. This chain uses TRBV11-3 with TRBJ2-1; tentatively, D is TRBD2 (5 bases). In nucleotides, the CDR3 is TGTGCCAGCAGCTTAGGGGGAGCTAGTGACCTCAGTGAGCAGTTCTTC. It translates to CASSLGGASDLSEQFF.